The 31 T cell receptor beta chains below all came from one sample that was sequenced in a study of cytomegalovirus exposure and HLA in healthy donors. Primers for the PCR totalled 60 Vbeta and 13 Jbeta. The method was immunoSEQ multiplex PCR; TCRdb's version includes in-frame clones alone and lacks a portion of them. Of some 95,000 clones in the sample, roughly 80% were seen once. Input material: PBMCs. The receptor set was obtained from a man aged 45-60 years in good health and CMV-seropositive.

The V and J genes are TRBV7-2 and TRBJ1-6; D call uncertain. With 8 bases removed from V and 13 bases from J, the gap between germline ends came to 12 bases. The CDR3 covers 11 residues. Germline-derived CDR1 and CDR2 are SGHTA and FQGNSA. CDR3 sequence reads: CASGGNVPLHF. CDR3 DNA sequence: TGTGCCAGCGGCGGAAATGTTCCCCTCCACTTT.

The chain employs TRBV7-9 and TRBJ1-2, with D maybe TRBD1 (5 bases). The CDR3 covers 12 residues. CDR1 is SEHNR, CDR2 FQNEAQ, per germline (reference sequence). V shed 5 bases and J shed 8 bases, with 12 bases lying between them. The CDR3 coding sequence is TGTGCCAGCAGCGGCAGGGTCGGGGGCTACACCTTC. It translates to CASSGRVGGYTF.

The V gene is TRBV10-3, the J gene TRBJ2-7; D is ambiguous. CDR1 and CDR2 (germline): ENHRY, SYGVKD. The germline V and J ends were trimmed by 4 bases and 2 bases, with 6 bases remaining between them. The CDR3 spans 12 residues. The CDR3 DNA is TGTGCCATCAGTGGGCCAGCCTACGAGCAGTACTTC. This sequence encodes CAISGPAYEQYF.

The chain recombines TRBV4-1 with TRBJ1-1; 8 bases align to TRBD1. V lost 3 bases to trimming and J lost 5 bases; unmatched junction nucleotides: 8. Germline lookup yields CDR1 MGHRA and CDR2 YSYEKL. This CDR3 has 15 residues. The CDR3 DNA is TGCGCCAGCAGCCACACCGGGACAGGTGGTACTGAAGCTTTCTTT. It encodes CASSHTGTGGTEAFF.

The V and J genes are TRBV4-1 and TRBJ1-6; D perhaps matches TRBD1 (5 bases). The CDR3 contains 14 residues. Germline V gives CDR1 MGHRA, CDR2 YSYEKL. V was clipped by 1 base and J by 10 bases, with 11 bases between them. CDR3 amino acids: CASSQVREGSPLHF. CDR3 DNA sequence: TGCGCCAGCAGCCAAGTAAGGGAGGGGTCACCCCTCCACTTT.

The chain recombines TRBV5-4 with TRBJ2-6; no definite D call. The CDR3 is made up of 14 amino acids. Germline values: CDR1 SGHNT, CDR2 YYREEE (reference sequence). V was clipped by 4 bases and J by 4 bases, with 9 bases between them. CDR3 amino acids: CASSGSGGANVLTF. The CDR3 DNA is TGTGCCAGCAGCGGATCAGGAGGGGCCAACGTCCTGACTTTC.

The CDR3 sequence is CASSVEQGGLFNEQFF. In nucleotides, the CDR3 is TGTGCCAGCAGCGTAGAACAGGGGGGGCTATTCAATGAGCAGTTCTTC. The V gene is TRBV9, the J gene TRBJ2-1; a weak D match, TRBD1 (8 bases). The CDR3 is 16 residues long. The V gene lost 0 bases and the J gene lost 6 bases, with 16 bases spanning the gap. The germline V gene encodes CDR1 SGDLS and CDR2 YYNGEE.

The rearrangement links TRBV12-5 to TRBJ1-1; D is possibly TRBD1 (6 bases). CDR1 is LGHNT and CDR2 is FRNRAP in the germline V gene. CDR3 size: 13 residues. V was cut by 5 bases and J by 2 bases, with 9 bases left in between. The CDR3 protein is CASGPDSNTEAFF. The CDR3 coding sequence is TGTGCTAGTGGTCCGGACAGCAACACTGAAGCTTTCTTT.

The V gene is TRBV7-2, the J gene TRBJ2-7, with 12 nucleotides matching TRBD1. The CDR3 has 15 residues. V lost 4 bases, J lost 3 bases, and 4 bases stayed unmatched. Germline values: CDR1 SGHTA, CDR2 FQGNSA. The CDR3 DNA follows: TGTGCCAGCAGCTACGGGACAGGGGGCCGCTACGAGCAGTACTTC. Its translation is CASSYGTGGRYEQYF.

In its sample, this clone was seen a few times. V usage is TRBV5-1 and J usage is TRBJ1-1; D gene ambiguous. V dropped 8 bases and J dropped 5 bases, with 13 bases sitting between them. The CDR3 loop spans 12 amino acids. Looked up from germline, CDR1 is SGHRS and CDR2 is YFSETQ. This CDR3 reads CASRPGGTEAFF. The CDR3 DNA reads as TGCGCCAGTCGCCCCGGAGGTACTGAAGCTTTCTTT.

The V and J genes are TRBV28 and TRBJ1-2; D gene ambiguous. The length of the CDR3 is 14 residues. The V and J ends lost 5 bases and 1 base respectively, with 11 bases between them. CDR1 MDHEN and CDR2 SYDVKM come from the germline V gene. CDR3 DNA: TGTGCCAGCAGTCCTACCGGCGGTAACTATGGCTACACCTTC. This encodes CASSPTGGNYGYTF.

This clone appeared once. The genes are TRBV18 and TRBJ1-5; 8 nucleotides align to TRBD1. CDR1 and CDR2 from the germline V gene are KGHSH and LQKENI. The CDR3 is 15 residues long. V was clipped by 1 base and J by 4 bases; unmatched bases: 3. CDR3 nucleotides: TGTGCCAGCTCACCACTGGGGGACAGGAATCAGCCCCAGCATTTT. Protein product: CASSPLGDRNQPQHF.

This clone was detected a few times. The chain has TRBV6-1 and TRBJ1-1; possible D gene TRBD1, 5 bases. This CDR3 is 15 amino acids long. Germline values: CDR1 MNHNS, CDR2 SASEGT. Deletions cut 6 bases from V and 1 base from J, with 15 bases between. The CDR3 sequence: CASREFGHPNTEAFF. CDR3 coding DNA: TGTGCCAGCAGAGAATTCGGACACCCGAACACTGAAGCTTTCTTT.

The V gene is TRBV18, the J gene TRBJ2-5; possibly TRBD1 for D (5 bases). The CDR3 is made up of 15 amino acids. CDR1 is KGHSH, CDR2 LQKENI, per germline. The V and J ends lost 2 bases and 5 bases respectively, with 15 bases between them. Here the CDR3 DNA reads TGTGCCAGCTCACCATGGAGTGGGGCAGAGGAGACCCAGTACTTC. Amino acids: CASSPWSGAEETQYF.

The chain recombines TRBV5-6 with TRBJ2-2, with D perhaps TRBD1 (6 bases). Germline-derived CDR1 and CDR2 are SGHDT and YYEEEE. The CDR3 sequence is 13 residues long. Deletions cut 0 bases from V and 6 bases from J, with 6 bases between. The CDR3 reads CASSLEGAGELFF. CDR3 DNA: TGTGCCAGCAGCTTGGAGGGGGCCGGGGAGCTGTTTTTT. Using reference TRBV5-6 and TRBJ2-2 for the parts outside the CDR3, the full variable domain is DAGVTQSPTHLIKTRGQQVTLRCSPKSGHDTVSWYQQALGQGPQFIFQYYEEEERQRGNFPDRFSGHQFPNYSSELNVNALLLGDSALYLCASSLEGAGELFFGEGSRLTVL.

J is TRBJ1-6 and V is TRBV23-1, with D unresolved. TRBV23-1 has ORF status, its function being uncertain. The CDR3 sequence is 17 residues long. The V and J ends lost 7 bases and 9 bases respectively, with 25 bases between them. The CDR3: CASTDGRTSGPFSPLHF. The CDR3 coding sequence is TGCGCCAGCACTGACGGGAGGACCAGCGGACCCTTTTCACCCCTCCACTTT.

This clone was seen a single time. The V and J genes are TRBV7-8 and TRBJ1-1, with D possibly being TRBD1 (6 bases). Trimming cost V 5 bases and J 11 bases, with 15 bases left between them. Germline V gene sequence: CDR1 SGHVS, CDR2 FQNEAQ. The CDR3 is made up of 12 amino acids. CDR3 region: CASSTTTGWAFF. In DNA form, the CDR3 reads TGTGCCAGCAGCACAACTACAGGGTGGGCTTTCTTT.

This chain joins TRBV13 and TRBJ1-1, with D hard to call. The CDR3 is 13 residues long. Trimming removed 3 bases at V and 1 base at J, with 6 bases between. The germline V gene encodes CDR1 PRHDT and CDR2 FYEKMQ (reference sequence). The CDR3 DNA is TGTGCCAGCAGCTTGTACAGGAACACTGAAGCTTTCTTT. Translated: CASSLYRNTEAFF. Variable domain in full (rest from reference TRBV13 and TRBJ1-1): AAGVIQSPRHLIKEKRETATLKCYPIPRHDTVYWYQQGPGQDPQFLISFYEKMQSDKGSIPDRFSAQQFSDYHSELNMSSLELGDSALYFCASSLYRNTEAFFGQGTRLTVV.

The chain carries TRBV5-4 and TRBJ2-6, with TRBD1 identical over 9 bases. J lost 1 base, V lost 5 bases, and 4 bases had no gene match. The CDR3 covers 16 residues. The germline V gene has CDR1 SGHNT and CDR2 YYREEE (reference sequence). This CDR3 reads CASSAGTGSGANVLTF. The CDR3, as DNA: TGTGCCAGCAGTGCCGGGACAGGGTCTGGGGCCAACGTCCTGACTTTC.

The V call is TRBV6-1, the J call TRBJ2-1, with a possible D match to TRBD1 (7 bases). V was clipped by 7 bases and J by 9 bases, with 16 bases between them. CDR3 size: 13 residues. CDR1 MNHNS and CDR2 SASEGT come from the germline V gene. CDR3 bases: TGTGCCAGCATCCCAGGGGGGCTTTTTGAGCAGTTCTTC. Amino acids: CASIPGGLFEQFF.

The chain employs TRBV4-3 and TRBJ2-1; a weak D match, TRBD2 (5 bases). This CDR3 has 15 amino acids. Trimming removed 5 bases from V and 0 bases from J, with 11 bases in between. Per the germline V gene, CDR1 is LGHNA and CDR2 is YSLEER. CDR3 DNA sequence: TGCGCCAGCAGCGGCACGGGGAGCTCCTACAATGAGCAGTTCTTC. This translates into CASSGTGSSYNEQFF.

In nucleotides, the CDR3 is TGTGCCATCAGTGAGTCTCCGGACAGGAACAATGAGCAGTTCTTC. Translation: CAISESPDRNNEQFF. The chain recombines TRBV10-3 with TRBJ2-1; 7 bases align to TRBD1. The CDR3 runs 15 residues. V gave up 0 bases and J gave up 5 bases; unmatched junction bases: 4. Germline loops: CDR1 ENHRY, CDR2 SYGVKD.

The CDR3 here is CAWKTGSYEQYF. The CDR3 DNA sequence: TGTGCCTGGAAGACAGGGTCCTACGAGCAGTACTTC. The chain is built from TRBV30 and TRBJ2-7, with 7 bases matching TRBD1. The CDR3 length is 12 residues. Trimming at V came to 4 bases and at J to 1 base, leaving 1 base not matched to a gene. Germline CDR1 reads GTSNPN; CDR2 reads SVGIG (reference sequence).

The chain uses TRBV6-1 and TRBJ1-1, with D perhaps matching TRBD1 (6 bases). The CDR3 spans 13 residues. Germline CDR1 is MNHNS and CDR2 is SASEGT. Trimming cost V 5 bases and J 7 bases, with 14 bases left between them. The CDR3 DNA is TGTGCCAGCAGTCTTGGACAGCATTATGAAGCTTTCTTT. It is translated as CASSLGQHYEAFF.

This clone was counted between two and nine times. The rearrangement uses TRBV7-2 and TRBJ2-7, with 11 bases aligning to TRBD2. V gave up 0 bases and J gave up 2 bases; unmatched junction bases: 3. This CDR3 is 16 amino acids long. In germline, CDR1 is SGHTA, CDR2 FQGNSA. CDR3 sequence (DNA): TGTGCCAGCAGCTTAGCTAGCGGGGGGGGCCCCTACGAGCAGTACTTC. It encodes CASSLASGGGPYEQYF.

This CDR3 is CASSHAILTADYAGELFF. The DNA of the CDR3 is TGCGCCAGCAGCCACGCGATCTTGACAGCAGATTACGCCGGGGAGCTGTTTTTT. The chain joins TRBV4-3 to TRBJ2-2; maybe TRBD1 (5 bases). Per germline, CDR1 LGHNA and CDR2 YSLEER. The V gene lost 3 bases and the J gene lost 6 bases, with 23 bases spanning the gap. The CDR3 length is 18 residues.

This clone was seen just once. V gene TRBV19 combines with J gene TRBJ1-1, with a weak D call TRBD1 (6 bases). V gave up 5 bases and J gave up 1 base, with 20 bases separating them. The CDR3 contains 17 residues. CDR1 is LNHDA, CDR2 SQIVND, per germline (reference sequence). This chain's CDR3 is CASSLSKKQGTNTEAFF. CDR3 DNA: TGTGCCAGTAGTCTATCCAAGAAACAGGGCACGAACACTGAAGCTTTCTTT.

The rearrangement uses TRBV7-9 and TRBJ2-4; D possibly corresponds to TRBD1 (5 bases). CDR1 and CDR2 from the germline V gene are SEHNR and FQNEAQ (reference sequence). The CDR3 has 15 residues. The germline V and J ends were trimmed by 5 bases and 15 bases, with 26 bases remaining between them. The CDR3 spells CASSVDSFKGARWYF. In DNA, the CDR3 is TGTGCCAGCAGCGTTGATTCTTTTAAAGGGGCGCGTTGGTACTTC.

The chain joins TRBV7-8 to TRBJ1-5; 7 nucleotides agree with TRBD1. V trimming: 6 bases; J trimming: 6 bases; junction bases outside the gene matches: 5. Germline assignment: CDR1 SGHVS and CDR2 FQNEAQ. This CDR3 region has 13 residues. The CDR3 is CASSTDRAQPQHF. CDR3 in DNA: TGTGCCAGCAGTACCGACAGGGCTCAGCCCCAGCATTTT.

The J gene is TRBJ2-6, the V gene TRBV5-1, with 9 bases identical to TRBD1. Germline values: CDR1 SGHRS, CDR2 YFSETQ. The CDR3 consists of 15 residues. With 4 bases clipped from V and 9 bases from J, the junction kept 8 bases outside the gene matches. DNA of the CDR3: TGCGCCAGCAGCGCCTTACAGGGGGCGGTCAACGTCCTGACTTTC. This sequence encodes CASSALQGAVNVLTF.

The chain is built from TRBV4-2 and TRBJ1-6, with 8 bases lining up with TRBD1. CDR3 length equals 17 residues. With 10 bases clipped from V and 11 bases from J, the junction kept 22 bases outside the gene matches. In germline, CDR1 is LGHNA, CDR2 YNFKEQ. CDR3 in amino acids: CATQPGTSQGVFAPLHF. The CDR3 DNA follows: TGTGCCACCCAGCCGGGGACCTCACAGGGGGTCTTTGCACCCCTCCACTTT.